Listed here are 4 T cell receptor beta chains from one sample, sequenced in a study of blood T cell repertoires in COVID-19. Profiling relied on immunoSEQ multiplex PCR, and the TCRdb table lists in-frame clones only, not all of them. Altogether some 150,000 clones are present, around 90% being singletons, with the ten largest covering 1.6%. Sequencing input: peripheral blood. The receptors come from a woman between 50 and 59 years old with acute or convalescent COVID-19.

The chain combines TRBV6-2 or TRBV6-3 with TRBJ2-3; the D gene is possibly TRBD2 (5 bases). CDR3 size: 14 residues. Germline V gene lookup returns CDR1 MNHEY and CDR2 SVGEGT. With 4 bases removed from V and 6 bases from J, the gap between germline ends came to 14 bases. Written as DNA, the CDR3 is TGTGCCAGCAGTTCAGCTAGCCTGTGGGATACGCAGTATTTT. Protein product: CASSSASLWDTQYF.

This clone was detected once. The chain joins TRBV19 to TRBJ1-1; a possible D gene is TRBD1 (6 bases). Germline-derived CDR1 and CDR2 are LNHDA and SQIVND (reference sequence). Trimming took off 3 bases at V and 5 bases at J, with 16 bases between the two ends. The CDR3 has 15 amino acids. The DNA for the CDR3 is TGTGCCAGTAGTATTGGGACACGGGCAAAGACTGAAGCTTTCTTT. It encodes CASSIGTRAKTEAFF.

The rearrangement uses TRBV5-4 and TRBJ1-2; D uncertain. V was cut by 0 bases and J by 0 bases, with 9 bases left in between. CDR1 and CDR2 from the germline V gene are SGHNT and YYREEE (reference sequence). The CDR3 is 15 amino acids. CDR3 sequence reads: CASSLENGANYGYTF. The CDR3 DNA follows: TGTGCCAGCAGCTTGGAGAACGGAGCTAACTATGGCTACACCTTC.

This sequence joins TRBV6-5 and TRBJ2-4, with D maybe TRBD1 (6 bases). V dropped 7 bases and J dropped 8 bases, with 21 bases sitting between them. The germline gives CDR1 MNHEY, CDR2 SVGAGI. This CDR3 region has 15 residues. CDR3 sequence reads: CASTGQGGGLDIQYF. For the CDR3, the DNA is TGTGCCAGCACGGGACAAGGTGGGGGTCTGGACATTCAGTACTTC.